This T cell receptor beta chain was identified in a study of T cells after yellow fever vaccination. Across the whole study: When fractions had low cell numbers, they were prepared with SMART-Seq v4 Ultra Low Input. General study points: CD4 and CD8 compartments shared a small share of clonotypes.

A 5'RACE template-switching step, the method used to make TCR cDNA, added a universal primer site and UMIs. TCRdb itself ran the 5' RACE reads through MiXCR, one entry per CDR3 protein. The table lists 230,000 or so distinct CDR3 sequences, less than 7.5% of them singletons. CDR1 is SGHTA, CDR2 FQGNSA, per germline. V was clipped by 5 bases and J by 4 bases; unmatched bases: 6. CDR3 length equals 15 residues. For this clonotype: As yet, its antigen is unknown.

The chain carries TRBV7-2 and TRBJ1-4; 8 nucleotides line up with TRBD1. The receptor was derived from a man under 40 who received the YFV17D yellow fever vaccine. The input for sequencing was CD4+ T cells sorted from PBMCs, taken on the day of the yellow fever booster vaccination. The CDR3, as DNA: TGTGCCAGCAGCACAAGGACAGGGAATAATGAAAAACTGTTTTTT. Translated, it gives CASSTRTGNNEKLFF.